Included here is one TCR beta chain sequence, with context. This sample was taken from a study of shared clonotypes between healthy human individuals. CDR1 KGHSH and CDR2 LQKENI come from the germline V gene. The CDR3 runs 13 residues. Trimming cost V 3 bases and J 7 bases, with 12 bases left between them. Sequencing used immunoSEQ multiplex PCR; TCRdb keeps in-frame clones, though not all of them. This table holds approximately 500,000 clones, about four fifths found once. Sequencing was carried out using PBMCs. This sequence joins TRBV18 and TRBJ1-2; D is ambiguous. This TCR was recovered from a woman in her 40s in good health. Some clones in this sample may be carry-over from other donors' samples. The CDR3 loop reads CASSPAGIGGYTF. DNA of the CDR3: TGTGCCAGCTCACCGGCGGGGATTGGTGGCTACACCTTC.